This record looks at one T cell receptor beta chain sequence and its context. The target of this receptor is not known. Nothing much larger sits one base from this clone, and base qualities are not available. This entry is derived from a study of blood T cells in healthy people across ages (dated by TCRdb to the mid-2010s). With respect to the entire study: In model experiments, template switching captured roughly one uniquely barcoded TCR beta cDNA molecule for every two T cells. Using deep sequencing normalized with unique cDNA molecular identifiers, the study measured how TCR beta repertoire diversity changes with age. The donors were divided into four age groups: young (average about 16 years), middle-aged (roughly 42), aged (approximately 64) and long-lived (more than 75). To avoid experimental bias, donors of different ages were randomly spread across the sequencing lanes. The study analyzed two additional independent replicas of 1 million unique cDNA reads from the same blood draw for two donors, one aged 18 to 29 and one aged 80 or older. General study outcomes and caveats: The CMV infection status of donors was not known, potentially confounding age-related changes in expanded clonotypes. The long-lived group showed more naive CD4+ T cells, fewer expanded clones and increased TCR diversity than the aged group, suggesting age selection. Bulk unsorted PBMC profiling prevented conclusive comparison of naive and antigen-experienced compartments. Estimates of total diversity from one million sequenced T cells were regarded as lower bounds and underestimates. As age increased, observed TCR beta diversity per million T cells dropped in a roughly linear way, and a significant reduction was already evident by age around 41. The percentage of naive T cells measured by flow cytometry correlated strongly with observed TCR beta diversity.

The library was generated by 5' RACE. Sequencing relied on an Illumina HiSeq 2500. A second PCR of roughly 7 to 11 cycles was performed with a sample-barcoded 5' primer and a J-beta primer mix. Each TCR beta cDNA molecule received a unique molecular identifier from a template-switch 5' adaptor carrying 12 random nucleotides. Each sample yielded at least 2.5 million CDR3-containing paired-end reads. First-strand cDNA was synthesized from all RNA with the Mint cDNA synthesis kit, primed by a TRBC-specific oligonucleotide. All cDNA was treated with uracil-DNA glycosylase and then went through a first 18-cycle PCR with the universal primers M1SS and BC2_uni_R. The source study handled its data this way. Normalization of each sample was performed by random selection of 1 million high-quality reads, each carrying a distinct molecular identifier. Instead of being binned into consensus sequences, reads with shared molecular identifiers were discarded. MiTCR, with a Q25 quality threshold and the strictest error-elimination algorithm, was used for CDR3 identification, clonotype clustering and error correction. Lower-bound total TCR beta diversity was estimated with a nonparametric unseen species model using Euler transformation. TCRdb reran the public reads through fastp at Q25 and MiXCR, keeping productive beta chains. When rows share a CDR3 protein, they turn into one entry using the most common DNA and genes. The V and J calls and clone size are TCRdb's, not the authors'. This sample lists approximately 790,000 distinct CDR3 sequences; approximately 67% were detected once. About 30% of the sample rests with the top ten.

CDR1 MNHEY and CDR2 SMNVEV were looked up in the germline V gene (reference sequence). The CDR3, from cysteine to phenylalanine, totals 15 residues. Only the CDR3 portion is preserved as DNA: 45 bases, with reading frame beginning at the first base. Trimming removed 5 bases from V and 4 bases from J, leaving 15 bases between the germline ends. The donors were about 40 Caucasian individuals from Russia, aged roughly 6 to 100 years, who were systemically healthy. Approximately 10 milliliters of peripheral blood were collected from each donor into EDTA-treated Vacutainer tubes. PBMCs were isolated by Ficoll-Paque density-gradient centrifugation, with at least 7 million obtained per sample. Trizol reagent was used to extract total RNA from the PBMCs, yielding at least 5.5 micrograms per sample. Naive CD45RAhigh/CD27high T cell percentages were measured by flow cytometry on a PBMC aliquot from every donor.

Input material: blood. The receptor comes from a man aged 25-45 years in good health. This sequence uses TRBV27 and TRBJ1-5; matching of 6 bases hints at TRBD1 as the D gene. The CDR3 in this case is CASSNPGARNQPQHF. In nucleotide form, the sequence is TGTGCCAGCAGTAACCCGGGGGCTCGAAATCAGCCCCAGCATTTT.